This T cell receptor (beta chain) is drawn from a study of T cells in Graves' hyperthyroidism and ophthalmopathy. Study-level results: The model predicted ophthalmopathy a median around six months before onset. Most thyroid clonotypes with frequency above 0.001 were detected in blood.

RNA transcripts were the template for amplifying TCR beta CDR3 regions. A first-round RT-PCR of the TCR CDR3 used the HTBI primer set. TCRdb reanalysed the multiplex PCR reads using MiXCR and keeps one entry per CDR3 protein. The table has fewer than 300,000 distinct CDR3 sequences, about 25% seen once. This clonotype was detected ten times or more. Its antigen is unknown. V was pared by 0 bases and J by 4 bases, with 1 base of the junction left unmatched. The CDR3 has 15 residues. Germline values: CDR1 MNHEY, CDR2 SVGAGI. The clonotype originates from a middle-aged man with Graves' hyperthyroidism that later progressed to Graves' ophthalmopathy. The sequencing sample was made of blood. The chain employs TRBV6-5 and TRBJ1-2, with 11 bases identical to TRBD1. CDR3 DNA: TGTGCCAGCAGTTACTCCGGGACAGGGGGCTATGGCTACACCTTC. This sequence encodes CASSYSGTGGYGYTF.